These 14 T cell receptor gamma chains originate from one sample sequenced in a study of gamma-delta chains in newborns, infants, children. TCRdb reprocessed the reads through CATT. The sample gives approximately 1,500 gamma-chain clones, almost 70% of which show up once; 20% to 25% is in the top ten. The source material was blood. Every receptor here comes from a child who was a newborn, infant or young child, either healthy, febrile or measles-vaccinated (not recorded which).

The chain couples TRGV9 to TRGJP. Since TCRdb gives no J gene, matching the DNA to germline was used here to assign it. Losses at the gene ends were 3 bases for V and 9 bases for J; bases not matched to a gene: 8. CDR3 length: 16 amino acids. Per the germline V gene, CDR1 is GITISATS and CDR2 is ISYDGTV (reference sequence). Here the CDR3 reads CALWETPSLGKKIKVF. The CDR3 DNA follows: TGTGCCTTGTGGGAGACCCCGTCGTTGGGCAAAAAAATCAAGGTATTT.

V and J are TRGV9 and TRGJP. TCRdb is silent on the J gene; assignment here came from matching the DNA to germline. The germline V gene has CDR1 GITISATS and CDR2 ISYDGTV (reference sequence). This CDR3 has 17 residues. The trim removed 0 bases at V and 3 bases at J, leaving 2 bases unmatched. The CDR3 region has the DNA TGTGCCTTGTGGGAGGTGATGCAAGAGTTGGGCAAAAAAATCAAGGTATTT. It specifies CALWEVMQELGKKIKVF.

J is TRGJP and V is TRGV9. In the absence of a J gene in TCRdb, the DNA was matched to germline to assign it here. This CDR3 contains 19 residues. J was trimmed by 8 bases and V by 0 bases; bases with no gene match: 13. Germline lookup yields CDR1 GITISATS and CDR2 ISYDGTV (reference sequence). This CDR3 is CALWEVLDGPKLGKKIKVF. The CDR3 DNA follows: TGTGCCTTGTGGGAGGTGTTAGACGGGCCAAAGTTGGGCAAAAAAATCAAGGTATTT.

This clone was found a few times. The rearrangement joins TRGV9 to TRGJP. TCRdb gives no J gene; it was assigned here by matching the DNA to germline. V gave up 4 bases and J gave up 7 bases; unmatched junction bases: 7. Per germline, CDR1 GITISATS and CDR2 ISYDGTV (reference sequence). The CDR3 runs 16 residues. This CDR3 reads CALWDQVELGKKIKVF. The CDR3 DNA follows: TGTGCCTTGTGGGACCAAGTGGAGTTGGGCAAAAAAATCAAGGTATTT.

The chain carries TRGV3 and TRGJ1 or TRGJ2. The J gene was missing in TCRdb and was found by matching the end of the DNA to germline. The CDR3 length is 13 residues. With V trimmed by 0 bases and J by 10 bases, 9 bases remained unmatched. From germline, CDR1 is VTNTFY and CDR2 YDVSTARD (reference sequence). CDR3 sequence: CATWDRPYKKKLF. The CDR3 region has the DNA TGTGCCACCTGGGACAGGCCCTATAAAAAGAAACTCTTT.

The chain has TRGV9 and TRGJP. Because TCRdb records no J gene, it was assigned here through a match of the DNA to germline. Germline lookup yields CDR1 GITISATS and CDR2 ISYDGTV (reference sequence). CDR3 size: 19 residues. The junction had 9 bases not matched to a gene; V was cut back by 1 base and J by 3 bases. CDR3 nucleotides: TGTGCCTTGTGGGAGGTCGCCCCCCCGCAAGAGTTGGGCAAAAAAATCAAGGTATTT. Residues: CALWEVAPPQELGKKIKVF.

As regards this clone: This sample also contains other DNA sequences that code for the same CDR3. This rearrangement joins TRGV9 to TRGJP. The J gene comes from matching the DNA to germline here; TCRdb lacks it. There are 14 residues in the CDR3. V shed 4 bases, J shed 6 bases, and the junction held 0 bases outside the gene matches. Germline CDR1 GITISATS, CDR2 ISYDGTV (reference sequence). DNA for the CDR3: TGTGCCTTGTGGGAAGAGTTGGGCAAAAAAATCAAGGTATTT. It yields the protein CALWEELGKKIKVF.

The chain joins TRGV9 to TRGJP. Matching the DNA to germline supplied the J gene, which TCRdb does not give. CDR1 GITISATS and CDR2 ISYDGTV come from the germline V gene (reference sequence). With V trimmed by 6 bases and J by 7 bases, 6 bases remained unmatched. The CDR3 sequence is 15 residues long. CDR3: CALWRGELGKKIKVF. CDR3 in DNA: TGTGCCTTGTGGAGGGGGGAGTTGGGCAAAAAAATCAAGGTATTT.

This chain uses TRGV9 with TRGJP. The J gene, missing from TCRdb, was assigned here through DNA to germline matching. The germline CDR1 and CDR2 sequences are GITISATS and ISYDGTV (reference sequence). V was clipped by 0 bases and J by 7 bases; unmatched bases: 15. The CDR3 runs 20 residues. The CDR3 spells CALWEVHWGRGELGKKIKVF. The CDR3 nucleotides read TGTGCCTTGTGGGAGGTGCATTGGGGACGGGGGGAGTTGGGCAAAAAAATCAAGGTATTT.

A single count supports this clone. The chain links TRGV3 to TRGJ1 or TRGJ2. The J gene was missing in TCRdb and was found by matching the end of the DNA to germline. Germline V gene sequence: CDR1 VTNTFY, CDR2 YDVSTARD (reference sequence). The CDR3 has 15 residues. Losses at the gene ends were 0 bases for V and 4 bases for J; bases not matched to a gene: 9. The CDR3 coding sequence is TGTGCCACCTGGGACAGGCCAGGCTGGTATTATAAGAAACTCTTT. Its translation: CATWDRPGWYYKKLF.

Comments on this clone: Relative to the germline gene, one junction end is altered; a read error may explain this. V is TRGV9 and J is TRGJP. As TCRdb names no J gene, one was assigned here on the basis of a DNA match to germline. The V gene's germline CDR1 is GITISATS and CDR2 ISYDGTV (reference sequence). This CDR3 region has 19 residues. The chain's CDR3 is CALWEVQFPQELGKKIKVF. The CDR3 bases are TGTGCCCTGTGGGAGGTGCAATTCCCGCAAGAGTTGGGCAAAAAAATCAAGGTATTT.

This clone was detected once. V and J are TRGV9 and TRGJP. The J gene, missing from TCRdb, was assigned here through DNA to germline matching. The CDR3 is made up of 17 amino acids. The V gene's germline CDR1 is GITISATS and CDR2 ISYDGTV (reference sequence). V shed 2 bases, J shed 7 bases, and the junction held 8 bases outside the gene matches. This CDR3 is CALWEARVELGKKIKVF. The CDR3 nucleotides are TGTGCCTTGTGGGAGGCGCGGGTGGAGTTGGGCAAAAAAATCAAGGTATTT.

This chain joins TRGV8 and TRGJP1. TCRdb lists no J gene, so it was determined here by aligning the DNA to germline. Germline V lookup: CDR1 VENAVY, CDR2 YDSYNSRV. Trimming took 6 bases from V and 8 from J; bases not matched to a gene: 12. This CDR3 is 14 amino acids long. In nucleotides, the CDR3 is TGTGCCACCTGGTCTTTACACGGCGGTTGGTTCAAGATATTT. Its translation is CATWSLHGGWFKIF.

The chain is built from TRGV8 and TRGJ1 or TRGJ2. Here the J gene came from matching the DNA to germline, since TCRdb omits it. This CDR3 has 16 amino acids. J was trimmed by 0 bases and V by 0 bases; bases with no gene match: 8. The germline V gene has CDR1 VENAVY and CDR2 YDSYNSRV. The CDR3, as DNA: TGTGCCACCTGGGATAGGCCGCCTACGAATTATTATAAGAAACTCTTT. As protein: CATWDRPPTNYYKKLF.